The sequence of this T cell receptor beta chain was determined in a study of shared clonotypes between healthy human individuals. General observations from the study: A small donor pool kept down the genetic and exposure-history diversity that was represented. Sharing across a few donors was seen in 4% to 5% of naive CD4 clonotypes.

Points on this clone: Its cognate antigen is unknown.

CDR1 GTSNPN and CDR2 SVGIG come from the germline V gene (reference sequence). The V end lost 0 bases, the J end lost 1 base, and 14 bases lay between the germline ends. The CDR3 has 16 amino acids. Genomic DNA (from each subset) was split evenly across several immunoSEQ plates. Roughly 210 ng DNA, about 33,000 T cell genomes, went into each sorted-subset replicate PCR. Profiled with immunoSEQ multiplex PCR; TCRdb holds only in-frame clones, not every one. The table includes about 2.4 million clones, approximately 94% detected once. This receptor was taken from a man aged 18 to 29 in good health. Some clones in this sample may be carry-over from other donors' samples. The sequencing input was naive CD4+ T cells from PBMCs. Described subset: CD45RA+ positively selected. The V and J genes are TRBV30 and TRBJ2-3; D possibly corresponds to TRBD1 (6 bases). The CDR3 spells CAWSVGGPPGTDTQYF. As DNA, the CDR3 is TGTGCCTGGAGTGTAGGGGGTCCCCCGGGCACAGATACGCAGTATTTT.